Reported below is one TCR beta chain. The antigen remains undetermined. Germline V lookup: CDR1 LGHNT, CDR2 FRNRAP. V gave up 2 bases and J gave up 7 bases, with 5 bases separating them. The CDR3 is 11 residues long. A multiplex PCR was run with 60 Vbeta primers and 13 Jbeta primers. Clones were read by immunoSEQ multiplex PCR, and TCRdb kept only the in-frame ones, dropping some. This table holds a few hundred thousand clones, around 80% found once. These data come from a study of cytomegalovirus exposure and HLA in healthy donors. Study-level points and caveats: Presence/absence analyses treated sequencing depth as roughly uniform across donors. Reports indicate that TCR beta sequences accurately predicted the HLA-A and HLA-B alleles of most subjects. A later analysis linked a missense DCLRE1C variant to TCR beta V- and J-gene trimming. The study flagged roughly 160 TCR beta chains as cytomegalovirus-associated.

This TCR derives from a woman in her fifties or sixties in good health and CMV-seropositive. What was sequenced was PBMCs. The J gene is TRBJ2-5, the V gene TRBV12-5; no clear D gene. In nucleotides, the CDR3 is TGTGCTAGTGGTTTGTCGTGGACCCAGTACTTC. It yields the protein CASGLSWTQYF.